This TCR beta chain derives from a study of CXCR3-negative and CXCR3-positive naive CD8 T cells (dated by TCRdb to between 2019 and 2020). In the study overall: Roughly 130 million TRB reads were obtained in total, roughly 1.5 +/- 0.3 million reads per library. The diversity and physicochemical repertoire analyses included 11 donors pooled from two independent experiments. The TRBV-TRBJ cluster analysis covered naive subsets from 5 donors and memory cells from 3 donors.

From a lookup of the germline V gene, CDR1 and CDR2 are MDHEN and SYDVKM. The CDR3, from cysteine to phenylalanine, totals 13 residues. Only the protein is available. Overall study results and their limits: Naive CXCR3-negative and CXCR3-positive cells from the same donor showed similar TRBV-TRBJ usage, whereas memory cells showed distinct patterns. Comparably high repertoire diversity was found in both naive subsets, whereas much lower repertoire diversity was found in memory CD8+ T cells. Freshly isolated PBMCs were used for most assays because CXCR3 expression partially decreased after cryopreservation. Surface CD5, linked to self-reactivity in mice, was comparable between naive subsets; TCR interaction strength was therefore also inferred from TRB CDR3 physicochemical properties. TRB CDR3s from CXCR3-positive naive cells showed higher hydrophobicity (lower Kidera factor 4), lower energy, and higher strength and volume indices than CXCR3-negative naive cells.

For each CD8+ T cell subset, flow sorting was done in triplicate, and roughly 330,000 cells per subset went directly into RLT lysis buffer. Naive CD8+ T cells were defined stringently as CD45RO-CCR7+CD27+CD95- to exclude memory contaminants. Peripheral blood mononuclear cells were isolated from buffy coats by standard density gradient centrifugation. A FACSAria III was used to flow-sort naive CD8+ T cells into CXCR3-negative and CXCR3-positive populations. Total RNA was extracted from sorted cells using an RNeasy Mini Kit. As regards this clonotype: The specificity of this receptor is unknown.

The sample was run on a NextSeq 550. The Human TCR Profiling Kit (MiLaboratory) was used to prepare UMI-labeled 5' RACE TRB cDNA libraries. The full amount of extracted RNA was used for cDNA synthesis, and the full amount of resulting cDNA was used for PCR amplification. Libraries were prepared in parallel with an identical number of PCR cycles. The original methods were these. MIGEC and MiXCR extracted about 54,000 +/- 9,700 unique UMI-labeled TRB cDNA molecules per library, requiring at least two reads per UMI. On average, each library contained approximately 40,000 +/- 10,000 functional in-frame TRB CDR3 nucleotide clonotypes without stop codons. After downsampling to 5000 UMI-labeled TRB molecules per sample, diversity metrics such as normalized Shannon-Wiener and Chao1 were calculated in VDJtools. VDJtools was used to calculate clonotype-size-weighted physicochemical properties of the central five CDR3 residues, namely interaction energy, strength, volume and Kidera factor 4. Based on TCRdb reprocessing of the reads, there is one entry per CDR3 protein sequence, and DNA is missing. None of the V and J calls come from the authors' own analysis; TCRdb made them. The sample's records list more than 100,000 distinct CDR3 sequences. The top ten clones comprise 0.41% of the sample.

This TCR was recovered from a human donor in good health. Some clones in this sample may be carry-over from other donors' samples. The V and J genes are TRBV28 and TRBJ2-3. The sequenced sample was naive CXCR3+ CD8+ T cells from blood. The cell subset or site label here, explained by the study, means: CD45RO-CCR7+CD27+CD95- naive CD8+ T cells expressing CXCR3 (TNR3+). The CDR3 region has the sequence CASSSDSTDTQYF.